The entry that follows covers one T cell receptor (beta chain) sequence. The V gene lost 5 bases and the J gene lost 4 bases, with 9 bases spanning the gap. The CDR3 is 12 amino acids. Germline V gene data show CDR1 as PRHDT and CDR2 as FYEKMQ (reference sequence). Cells were sorted from thawed PBMC rested overnight and stained with GMM-loaded CD1B tetramer, viability dye and anti-CD3. CD1B tetramers were loaded with Rhodococcus equi-derived C32 glucose monomycolate. From each donor, around 100,000 tetramer-negative cells were sorted. These data belong to a study of T cells in tuberculosis. Data came from immunoSEQ multiplex PCR; TCRdb stores just in-frame clones and leaves some out. Here the sample spans about 58,000 clones, over 75% being singletons.

This chain joins TRBV13 and TRBJ2-7; D unresolved. Sequencing was done on a sample of CD1b-GMM tetramer-negative cells sorted from PBMCs. The source is an adult woman with latent tuberculosis. CDR3 region: CASSLETYEQYF. CDR3 nucleotide sequence: TGTGCCAGCAGCCTAGAGACTTACGAGCAGTACTTC.